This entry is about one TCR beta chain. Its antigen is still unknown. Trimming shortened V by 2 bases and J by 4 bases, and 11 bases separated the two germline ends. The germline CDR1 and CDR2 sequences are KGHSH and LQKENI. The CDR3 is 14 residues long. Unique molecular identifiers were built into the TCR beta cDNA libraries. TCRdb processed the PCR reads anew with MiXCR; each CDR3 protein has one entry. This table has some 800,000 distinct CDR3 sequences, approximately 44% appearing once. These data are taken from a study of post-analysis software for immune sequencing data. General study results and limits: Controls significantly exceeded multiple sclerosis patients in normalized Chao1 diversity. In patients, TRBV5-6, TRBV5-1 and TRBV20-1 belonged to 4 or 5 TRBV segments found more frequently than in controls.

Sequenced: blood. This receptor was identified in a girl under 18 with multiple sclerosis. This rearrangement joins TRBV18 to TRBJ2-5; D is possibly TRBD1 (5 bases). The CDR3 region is CASSPGADRETQYF. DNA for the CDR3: TGTGCCAGCTCACCAGGGGCCGACCGAGAGACCCAGTACTTC.